Sequencing of this TCR beta chain was carried out in a study of shared clonotypes between healthy human individuals. The data were produced by immunoSEQ multiplex PCR, yet TCRdb's version contains in-frame clones alone and is incomplete. The table shows about 2.1 million clones, with just over 90% occurring only once. Naivety among CD8 cells was defined by CD45RO negativity and positive CCR7 selection, thereby excluding terminally differentiated effector memory CD45RA+ cells. This clone was detected only once. Antigen unknown. Study results and caveats: Compared with memory subsets, naive subsets generally had larger estimated richness. Several donors had 5% to 6% of their naive CD4 clonotypes in common.

The sequenced sample was naive CD8+ T cells from PBMCs. This TCR derives from a man aged 18-30 years in good health. Some clones in this sample may be carry-over from other donors' samples.

CDR3 sequence: CATSRVGRASYEQYF. The CDR3, as DNA: TGTGCCACCAGCAGAGTAGGCAGGGCATCCTACGAGCAGTACTTC. The chain combines TRBV15 with TRBJ2-7, with a tentative D call TRBD1 (5 bases). V dropped 1 base and J dropped 1 base, with 11 bases sitting between them. Germline V CDR1 and CDR2: LNHNV, YYDKDF (reference sequence). The CDR3 loop spans 15 amino acids.